The 12 T cell receptor beta chains reported below all come from one sample, sequenced in a study of T cells in localized non-small cell lung cancer. TCRdb's copy holds only in-frame clones and misses some; the assay was immunoSEQ multiplex PCR. The sample contains 20,000 to 25,000 clones, about 94% of which appear only once. The sample here was peripheral blood, taken before any cancer treatment. Source of these receptors: a woman aged 40 to 75 with stage I lung adenocarcinoma.

This chain connects TRBV6-1 to TRBJ2-7, with D perhaps given as TRBD1 or TRBD2 (5 bases each). The germline CDR1 and CDR2 sequences are MNHNS and SASEGT. Trimming stripped 2 bases from V and 6 bases from J, with 8 bases between. The CDR3 loop spans 12 amino acids. This CDR3 reads CASSEYGTEQYF. The CDR3 nucleotides are TGTGCCAGCAGTGAATATGGGACCGAGCAGTACTTC.

This clone occurred once. V usage is TRBV19 and J usage is TRBJ1-4; D may be TRBD1 (6 bases). Germline lookup yields CDR1 LNHDA and CDR2 SQIVND (reference sequence). The germline V and J ends were trimmed by 9 bases and 3 bases, with 11 bases remaining between them. There are 13 residues in the CDR3. The CDR3 loop reads CASRTAPNEKLFF. In nucleotides, the CDR3 is TGTGCCAGCCGGACAGCACCTAATGAAAAACTGTTTTTT.

The chain employs TRBV5-1 and TRBJ1-1, with D possibly matching TRBD1 (6 bases). This CDR3 has 14 residues. V was trimmed by 0 bases and J by 1 base, leaving 7 bases between them. From germline, CDR1 is SGHRS and CDR2 YFSETQ. Here the CDR3 DNA reads TGCGCCAGCAGCTTGGTACAGGGGAACACTGAAGCTTTCTTT. It translates to CASSLVQGNTEAFF.

A few counts support this clone. This sequence joins TRBV2 and TRBJ1-5; D uncertain. The CDR3 loop spans 15 amino acids. Germline V gives CDR1 SNHLY, CDR2 FYNNEI. Trimming shortened V by 4 bases and J by 1 base, and 11 bases separated the two germline ends. The CDR3 region is CASSVTSQSNQPQHF. The CDR3 nucleotides read TGTGCCAGCAGTGTTACGTCACAGAGCAATCAGCCCCAGCATTTT.

V gene TRBV11-2 combines with J gene TRBJ2-3; D not certain. Germline V gene data show CDR1 as SGHAT and CDR2 as FQNNGV. V lost 5 bases to trimming and J lost 2 bases, with 8 bases between them. The CDR3 spans 13 residues. CDR3 residues: CASSQVTTDTQYF. CDR3 coding DNA: TGTGCCAGCAGCCAAGTCACCACAGATACGCAGTATTTT.

This clone was seen just once. The chain has TRBV5-1 and TRBJ2-6, with D tentatively TRBD1 or TRBD2 (5 bases each). This CDR3 region has 17 residues. From germline, CDR1 is SGHRS and CDR2 YFSETQ. Trimming pared 4 bases from V and 0 bases from J, leaving 14 bases between. The CDR3 DNA follows: TGCGCCAGCAGCGAGGGGACGCCACGCTCTGGGGCCAACGTCCTGACTTTC. Residues: CASSEGTPRSGANVLTF.

The count of this clone is one. The chain recombines TRBV1 with TRBJ1-2; TRBD1 is the table's D call and was not checked against the DNA. TRBV1 is assigned pseudogene status. The length of the CDR3 is 13 residues. The CDR3 bases are TGCACCAGCAGCCCCACGACAAACTATGGCTACACCTTC. This encodes CTSSPTTNYGYTF.

This chain uses TRBV10-3 with TRBJ2-3, with 8 nucleotides matching TRBD2. This CDR3 is built from 14 residues. V was clipped by 10 bases and J by 6 bases; unmatched bases: 12. CDR1 and CDR2 (germline): ENHRY, SYGVKD. The CDR3: CATILGAGVDTQYF. The DNA for the CDR3 is TGTGCCACCATTCTCGGAGCGGGAGTTGATACGCAGTATTTT.

The chain couples TRBV6-6 to TRBJ1-1; a possible D gene is TRBD1 (5 bases). Trimming removed 6 bases from V and 0 bases from J, with 8 bases in between. The CDR3 extends over 13 amino acids. Germline values: CDR1 MNHNY, CDR2 SVGAGI (reference sequence). CDR3 DNA sequence: TGTGCCAGCAGAAGGGGCATGAACACTGAAGCTTTCTTT. Protein product: CASRRGMNTEAFF.

This clone was seen once. The rearrangement uses TRBV5-1 and TRBJ1-1; 8 bases map to TRBD1. Germline assignment: CDR1 SGHRS and CDR2 YFSETQ. This CDR3 has 15 amino acids. Trimming cost V 1 base and J 7 bases; bases outside gene matches: 9. The CDR3 reads CASSLSGTGSIEAFF. The DNA of the CDR3 is TGCGCCAGCAGCTTGTCCGGGACAGGTAGTATTGAAGCTTTCTTT.

This rearrangement joins TRBV7-2 to TRBJ2-3; 8 bases agree with TRBD2. J was trimmed by 4 bases and V by 5 bases; bases with no gene match: 11. The CDR3 is 16 residues long. The V gene's germline CDR1 is SGHTA and CDR2 FQGNSA. The CDR3 here is CASSPSGGRSPDTQYF. CDR3 sequence (DNA): TGTGCCAGCAGCCCTTCGGGCGGGAGGTCCCCAGATACGCAGTATTTT.

The rearrangement uses TRBV11-3 and TRBJ2-2; D is unresolved. The CDR3 contains 14 residues. Trimming left V 3 bases short and J 6 bases short, with 11 bases between. Germline V gives CDR1 SGHNT, CDR2 YENEEA. The CDR3 coding sequence is TGTGCCAGCAGCTTGAACCGGTGGGCCGGGGAGCTGTTTTTT. The encoded protein is CASSLNRWAGELFF.